The clone carrying this T cell receptor (beta chain) has at least ten counts. TCR beta CDR3 region amplification was performed from RNA transcripts. HTBI primers drove first-round RT-PCR of the TCR CDR3. TCRdb analysed the multiplex PCR reads with MiXCR anew, one entry per CDR3 protein. The table lists more than 500,000 distinct CDR3 sequences, 14% to 15% of them singletons. Germline CDR1 is MNHNS and CDR2 is SASEGT. This CDR3 contains 15 residues. Losses at the gene ends were 6 bases for V and 1 base for J; bases not matched to a gene: 6. The data stem from a study of T cells in Graves' hyperthyroidism and ophthalmopathy.

The chain employs TRBV6-1 and TRBJ2-7, with 10 bases that match TRBD2. The source is a woman aged 40 to 50 with Graves' ophthalmopathy. Sequencing was carried out using blood. This CDR3 reads CASRSSGSPSYEQYF. The CDR3 DNA is TGTGCCAGCAGGTCTAGCGGGAGCCCTTCCTACGAGCAGTACTTC.